This is a list of T cell receptor beta chains from one sample in a study of T cells after yellow fever vaccination. TCRdb re-called the 5' RACE reads with MiXCR, one entry per CDR3 protein. The sample holds about 550,000 distinct CDR3 sequences; about 19% are singletons and the top ten take roughly an eighth. The material sequenced was PBMCs, taken 15 days after the yellow fever booster vaccination. The receptor set was obtained from a man aged 25-45 years who received the YFV17D yellow fever vaccine. Both conserved end residues are part of each CDR3.

CASSWGTLLQETQYF	TRBV5-5	TRBJ2-5
CSASTGNPYEQYF	TRBV20-1	TRBJ2-7
CASSLVPGEKETQYF	TRBV5-1	TRBJ2-5
CAISASSGSLNEQFF	TRBV10-3	TRBJ2-1
CASSDPWTRSSYEQYF	TRBV5-6	TRBJ2-7
CASSQTKSALYGNEQFF	TRBV5-1	TRBJ2-1
CASSFHGGRAQYF	TRBV12-3/TRBV12-4	TRBJ2-5
CASSWRVEAVRETQYF	TRBV5-1	TRBJ2-5
CATSDPHEQYF	TRBV6-6	TRBJ2-7
CATSIAGQGADTQYF	TRBV15	TRBJ2-3
CASSLDRTAYEQYF	TRBV28	TRBJ2-7
CASRTDSSSSYNEQFF	TRBV12-3/TRBV12-4	TRBJ2-1
CASSLLAGGVYNEQFF	TRBV5-1	TRBJ2-1
CASSLSAGTGTYEQYF	TRBV7-2	TRBJ2-7
CASSLGAGAPGTQYF	TRBV7-9	TRBJ2-5
CASSLMAGGHAEQYF	TRBV7-6	TRBJ2-7
CAISDVENTIYF	TRBV10-3	TRBJ1-3
CASLGGEETQYF	TRBV12-3/TRBV12-4	TRBJ2-5
CSVKGGGTSYEQYF	TRBV29-1	TRBJ2-7
CATSEAGDTEAFF	TRBV24-1	TRBJ1-1
CASSPMAGGAGGIYEQYF	TRBV11-2	TRBJ2-7
CSAVLTSGSYEQFF	TRBV20-1	TRBJ2-1
CASSQDAWYEQYF	TRBV4-2	TRBJ2-7
CASSLPLAGVSAEQFF	TRBV5-1	TRBJ2-1
CASSRFLGEETQYF	TRBV7-2	TRBJ2-5
CASSLSSSGHSEQYF	TRBV5-1	TRBJ2-7
CSASRGDRGGYTF	TRBV20-1	TRBJ1-2
CASSQGGRAQSSYNEQFF	TRBV14	TRBJ2-1
CASSPNYVELFF	TRBV28	TRBJ2-2
CASSQAATRGYNEQFF	TRBV4-3	TRBJ2-1
CASADSYSNQPQHF	TRBV27	TRBJ1-5
CAISNRADTPPYEQYF	TRBV10-3	TRBJ2-7
CASSPDWRIIQETQYF	TRBV3-1	TRBJ2-5
CASSPVPNSYEQYF	TRBV18	TRBJ2-7
CASSPERGFQPQHF	TRBV18	TRBJ1-5
CASSERREFSTDTQYF	TRBV10-1	TRBJ2-3
CSARNGDSYEQYF	TRBV20-1	TRBJ2-7
CATTPSSGKFNYGYTF	TRBV7-2	TRBJ1-2
CASSLDLGANEQFF	TRBV7-3	TRBJ2-1
CASSLAGTSGRGEQFF	TRBV28	TRBJ2-1
CASSASVYNEQFF	TRBV6-4	TRBJ2-1
CASSLGQRSYNSPLHF	TRBV7-2	TRBJ1-6
CSAPTGGYNEQFF	TRBV20-1	TRBJ2-1
CASSLWGTHQETQYF	TRBV7-2	TRBJ2-5
CAWGTSGGPYNEQFF	TRBV30	TRBJ2-1
CASSPRQGTYGYTF	TRBV27	TRBJ1-2
CASSKKLAGGTDTQYF	TRBV7-8	TRBJ2-3
CASSQGPRDYGYTF	TRBV4-3	TRBJ1-2
CASRGWGDGANVLTF	TRBV19	TRBJ2-6
CASSPAGLSYEQYF	TRBV28	TRBJ2-7
CASSAQLAGGSYEQYF	TRBV5-1	TRBJ2-7
CASSIIRDTEAFF	TRBV6-1	TRBJ1-1